The 32 T cell receptor beta chains given below trace back to one sample, sequenced in a study of neurological immune-mediated disorders. A single record per CDR3 protein comes from TCRdb applying MiXCR to the 5' RACE reads. The sample lists tens of thousands of distinct CDR3 sequences; about 25% were seen once. Sequenced material: PBMCs. These receptors originate from a woman between 65 and 79 years old in good health.

The chain joins TRBV5-1 to TRBJ1-2; 7 nucleotides match TRBD1. J was trimmed by 4 bases and V by 4 bases; bases with no gene match: 10. The CDR3 has 15 amino acids. Germline CDR1 SGHRS, CDR2 YFSETQ. The CDR3, as DNA: TGCGCCAGCAGCGGATGGGACAGATTATCCTATGGCTACACCTTC. Protein sequence: CASSGWDRLSYGYTF.

This clonotype was found many times. The chain combines TRBV7-2 with TRBJ2-7; the D gene is possibly TRBD1 (6 bases). Trimming took off 5 bases at V and 2 bases at J, with 10 bases between the two ends. Looked up from germline, CDR1 is SGHTA and CDR2 is FQGNSA. The CDR3 length is 13 residues. The CDR3, as DNA: TGTGCCAGCAGCCGGGACAAAACCTACGAGCAGTACTTC. The encoded protein is CASSRDKTYEQYF.

In this sample, this clonotype turned up a few times. This sequence joins TRBV7-2 and TRBJ1-6; 7 bases fit TRBD1. There are 14 residues in the CDR3. V lost 6 bases, J lost 1 base, and 0 bases stayed unmatched. Germline-derived CDR1 and CDR2 are SGHTA and FQGNSA. CDR3 nucleotide sequence: TGTGCCAGCAGGGGACAGTCCTATAATTCACCCCTCCACTTT. Translation gives CASRGQSYNSPLHF.

The table lists this clonotype with many counts. The V call is TRBV9, the J call TRBJ2-2, with a weak D call TRBD2 (5 bases). Trimming stripped 0 bases from V and 1 base from J, with 10 bases between. CDR1 is SGDLS and CDR2 is YYNGEE in the germline V gene. The CDR3 runs 16 residues. As DNA, the CDR3 is TGTGCCAGCAGCGTAGCTCTAGCAGGGAACACCGGGGAGCTGTTTTTT. It specifies CASSVALAGNTGELFF. The full variable domain, in which reference TRBV9 and TRBJ2-2 provide the parts outside the CDR3, is DSGVTQTPKHLITATGQRVTLRCSPRSGDLSVYWYQQSLDQGLQFLIQYYNGEERAKGNILERFSAQQFPDLHSELNLSSLELGDSALYFCASSVALAGNTGELFFGEGSRLTVL.

This clonotype appeared many times. The rearrangement uses TRBV18 and TRBJ1-1; D is unresolved. The CDR3 runs to 15 residues. From germline, CDR1 is KGHSH and CDR2 LQKENI. Trimming took 0 bases from V and 3 from J, leaving 11 bases between them. The CDR3 protein is CASSPPGRRDTEAFF. The DNA for the CDR3 is TGTGCCAGCTCACCACCTGGACGTAGGGACACTGAAGCTTTCTTT.

This clonotype is categorized as medium-sized (0.01 to 0.1%). V usage is TRBV12-3 or TRBV12-4 and J usage is TRBJ1-1; D is unclear. CDR3 length equals 12 residues. The V end lost 3 bases, the J end lost 4 bases, and 6 bases lay between the germline ends. Here the CDR3 reads CASSFQGTEAFF. CDR3 sequence (DNA): TGTGCCAGCAGTTTCCAAGGCACTGAAGCTTTCTTT.

The CDR3 reads CASSGQGIWNTEAFF. The CDR3 DNA sequence: TGTGCCAGCTCCGGACAGGGGATATGGAACACTGAAGCTTTCTTT. The gene calls are TRBV5-4 and TRBJ1-1, with 9 positions matching TRBD1. J was trimmed by 1 base and V by 7 bases; bases with no gene match: 8. Germline CDR1 is SGHNT and CDR2 is YYREEE (reference sequence). The length of the CDR3 is 15 residues. The full variable domain, rest sourced from reference TRBV5-4 and TRBJ1-1, is ETGVTQSPTHLIKTRGQQVTLRCSSQSGHNTVSWYQQALGQGPQFIFQYYREEENGRGNFPPRFSGLQFPNYSSELNVNALELDDSALYLCASSGQGIWNTEAFFGQGTRLTVV.

By proportion, this clonotype is medium-sized. This sequence joins TRBV6-5 and TRBJ1-2; a weak D match, TRBD1 (5 bases). CDR3 length equals 15 residues. Trimming took off 2 bases at V and 3 bases at J, with 13 bases between the two ends. Per the germline V gene, CDR1 is MNHEY and CDR2 is SVGAGI. Here the CDR3 reads CASSYRGFPYYGYTF. As DNA, the CDR3 is TGTGCCAGCAGTTACAGGGGTTTCCCCTACTATGGCTACACCTTC.

This clonotype has ten or more counts. The rearrangement uses TRBV20-1 and TRBJ1-5, with D unresolved. Germline V gives CDR1 DFQATT, CDR2 SNEGSKA (reference sequence). V was pared by 4 bases and J by 2 bases, with 9 bases between. This CDR3 region has 13 residues. The CDR3 region is CSAKDGGNQPQHF. In DNA, the CDR3 is TGCAGTGCTAAGGACGGTGGCAATCAGCCCCAGCATTTT.

This clonotype was picked up many times. The rearrangement joins TRBV20-1 to TRBJ2-3; 11 nucleotides align to TRBD1. Trimming at V came to 5 bases and at J to 5 bases, leaving 6 bases not matched to a gene. Germline V gene lookup returns CDR1 DFQATT and CDR2 SNEGSKA (reference sequence). The CDR3 covers 14 residues. The CDR3 loop is CSAGTGGVGDTQYF. The CDR3 nucleotides are TGCAGTGCTGGGACAGGGGGAGTGGGAGATACGCAGTATTTT.

The V call is TRBV24-1, the J call TRBJ2-1, with no clear D. Germline V gene sequence: CDR1 KGHDR, CDR2 SFDVKD. Trimming left V 12 bases short and J 5 bases short, with 10 bases between. This CDR3 is built from 11 residues. CDR3 amino acids: CAPGRNNEQFF. The CDR3 DNA follows: TGTGCCCCAGGCCGGAACAATGAGCAGTTCTTC.

This clonotype has a handful of counts. The chain couples TRBV28 to TRBJ2-7; 9 bases fit TRBD1. V shed 3 bases and J 3 bases; nucleotides not matched to a gene: 18. Per the germline V gene, CDR1 is MDHEN and CDR2 is SYDVKM. The CDR3 has 19 amino acids. CDR3 residues: CASSFNPRDRVYGRYEQYF. The CDR3 DNA reads TGTGCCAGCAGTTTCAACCCCCGGGACAGGGTTTACGGTCGCTACGAGCAGTACTTC.

This clonotype has a count of ten or more. The chain recombines TRBV6-6 with TRBJ1-5; D is perhaps TRBD1 (5 bases). The CDR3 contains 15 residues. Germline CDR1 and CDR2: MNHNY and SVGAGI (reference sequence). Trimming pared 6 bases from V and 2 bases from J, leaving 14 bases between. The CDR3 protein is CASSETVGGNQPQHF. The CDR3 DNA reads as TGTGCCAGCAGCGAGACAGTAGGAGGCAATCAGCCCCAGCATTTT.

This clonotype was recorded many times. The rearrangement joins TRBV7-2 to TRBJ1-6; the D gene is possibly TRBD1 (5 bases). The germline CDR1 and CDR2 sequences are SGHTA and FQGNSA. V was pared by 5 bases and J by 7 bases, with 15 bases between. This CDR3 has 15 amino acids. The chain's CDR3 is CASSPMQGINSPLHF. Written as DNA, the CDR3 is TGTGCCAGCAGCCCAATGCAGGGAATCAATTCACCCCTCCACTTT.

The rearrangement uses TRBV25-1 and TRBJ2-1; D remains ambiguous. Germline values: CDR1 MGHDK, CDR2 SYGVNS. The CDR3 totals 13 residues. The germline V and J ends were trimmed by 8 bases and 6 bases, with 14 bases remaining between them. CDR3: CASLDRVGNEQFF. The DNA of the CDR3 is TGTGCCAGCCTCGACCGGGTAGGCAATGAGCAGTTCTTC.

This chain connects TRBV5-1 to TRBJ1-3; D might be TRBD1 (6 bases). The CDR3 is made up of 17 amino acids. Looked up from germline, CDR1 is SGHRS and CDR2 is YFSETQ. Trimming took 4 bases from V and 0 from J, leaving 17 bases between them. The CDR3 sequence: CASSPGGGGFSGNTIYF. CDR3 coding DNA: TGCGCCAGCAGCCCCGGTGGAGGGGGATTCTCTGGAAACACCATATATTTT.

In its sample, this clonotype was seen many times. The J gene is TRBJ2-3, the V gene TRBV4-3; 8 positions agree with TRBD2. V dropped 1 base and J dropped 4; count of bases not matched to a gene: 4. Germline V gives CDR1 LGHNA, CDR2 YSLEER. The CDR3 is 15 residues long. CDR3 sequence reads: CASSQAGAGADTQYF. The CDR3 nucleotides read TGCGCCAGCAGCCAAGCTGGAGCGGGGGCAGATACGCAGTATTTT.

This clonotype was recorded many times. The V call is TRBV20-1, the J call TRBJ2-3; tentative D call: TRBD2 (5 bases). Germline CDR1 is DFQATT and CDR2 is SNEGSKA (reference sequence). This CDR3 region has 13 residues. The germline V and J ends were trimmed by 3 bases and 1 base, with 8 bases remaining between them. CDR3 protein: CSARTEGTDTQYF. DNA of the CDR3: TGCAGTGCTAGGACGGAGGGCACAGATACGCAGTATTTT.

This clonotype occurred many times. CDR3 sequence reads: CASSLAHGLAFEQYF. DNA for the CDR3: TGTGCCAGCAGCTTAGCGCACGGACTAGCTTTCGAGCAGTACTTC. The rearrangement joins TRBV7-8 to TRBJ2-7, with TRBD2 identical over 8 bases. From germline, CDR1 is SGHVS and CDR2 FQNEAQ. J lost 6 bases, V lost 0 bases, and 7 bases had no gene match. This CDR3 region has 15 residues.

As for this clonotype: This may stem from a read error, because a much larger clone lies one nucleotide away. The chain is built from TRBV5-4 and TRBJ2-7; D unclear. The CDR3 sequence is 12 residues long. V was shortened by 6 bases and J by 9 bases, with 16 bases between the two germline ends. Germline CDR1 is SGHNT and CDR2 is YYREEE (reference sequence). Written as DNA, the CDR3 is TGTGCCAGCATCACCGATCGATTGGTGCAGTACTTC. Translation gives CASITDRLVQYF.

This clonotype was picked up many times. CDR3 bases: TGTGCCAGCAGCCCATCAGCGGGAGGGTATGAGCAGTTCTTC. Translation gives CASSPSAGGYEQFF. V usage is TRBV12-3 or TRBV12-4 and J usage is TRBJ2-1, with TRBD2 matching 10 bases. The V gene end was trimmed by 6 bases and the J gene end by 8 bases; junction bases not matched to a gene: 7. This CDR3 has 14 residues.

This clonotype was recorded at least ten times. J is TRBJ2-7 and V is TRBV9; D unresolved. The germline V gene has CDR1 SGDLS and CDR2 YYNGEE. CDR3 length: 15 residues. The V end was cut by 0 bases, the J end by 3 bases, with 13 bases between. CDR3 in DNA: TGTGCCAGCAGCGTAGCCGGCAGGCTGGGCTACGAGCAGTACTTC. As protein: CASSVAGRLGYEQYF.

This clonotype occurred many times. The gene calls are TRBV7-2 and TRBJ2-5; perhaps TRBD2 as D (6 bases). Germline loops: CDR1 SGHTA, CDR2 FQGNSA. V shed 6 bases and J shed 5 bases, with 19 bases lying between them. CDR3 length: 15 residues. The chain's CDR3 is CASRLQEGRAETQYF. The CDR3 DNA reads TGTGCCAGCAGACTCCAGGAGGGTAGGGCGGAGACCCAGTACTTC.

This clonotype has a count of ten or more. The V gene is TRBV4-2, the J gene TRBJ1-5, with TRBD1 identical over 7 bases. Germline CDR1 is LGHNA and CDR2 is YNFKEQ. This CDR3 region has 14 residues. Losses at the gene ends were 2 bases for V and 7 bases for J; bases not matched to a gene: 5. The DNA of the CDR3 is TGTGCCAGCAGCCAACGACAGGGTGAGCAGCCCCAGCATTTT. Translated, it gives CASSQRQGEQPQHF.

This chain uses TRBV28 with TRBJ2-2; 8 bases are shared with TRBD2. CDR1 is MDHEN and CDR2 is SYDVKM in the germline V gene. The CDR3 runs 14 residues. The V and J ends lost 8 bases and 2 bases, in that order; junction bases with no gene match: 4. The CDR3, as DNA: TGTGCCAGCCAAACTAGCGGAAACACCGGGGAGCTGTTTTTT. Protein sequence: CASQTSGNTGELFF.

This clonotype was seen repeatedly, ten times or more. V and J are TRBV29-1 and TRBJ1-3; D is unclear. The CDR3 sequence is 13 residues long. V was cut by 0 bases and J by 1 base, with 4 bases left in between. Germline CDR1 and CDR2: SQVTM and ANQGSEA. CDR3 nucleotides: TGCAGCGTTGAAGATCAATCTGGAAACACCATATATTTT. It encodes CSVEDQSGNTIYF. Looking up the rest from reference TRBV29-1 and TRBJ1-3 gives the full variable domain: SAVISQKPSRDICQRGTSLTIQCQVDSQVTMMFWYRQQPGQSLTLIATANQGSEATYESGFVIDKFPISRPNLTFSTLTVSNMSPEDSSIYLCSVEDQSGNTIYFGEGSWLTVV.

This clonotype was observed many times. The J gene is TRBJ2-3, the V gene TRBV3-1, with TRBD2 identical over 12 bases. The ends lost 4 bases at V and 5 bases at J; junction bases unmatched: 7. The CDR3 contains 16 residues. Germline loops: CDR1 LGHDT, CDR2 YNNKEL (reference sequence). CDR3 sequence reads: CASSLMGGLAGDTQYF. The CDR3 DNA reads TGTGCCAGCAGCCTAATGGGGGGACTAGCGGGAGATACGCAGTATTTT.

The chain joins TRBV4-2 to TRBJ1-3, with unresolved D. The germline V and J ends were trimmed by 1 base and 0 bases, with 10 bases remaining between them. The CDR3 runs 16 residues. The germline V gene encodes CDR1 LGHNA and CDR2 YNFKEQ. The CDR3 DNA sequence: TGTGCCAGCAGCCAAGCGGGAGGAATCTCTGGAAACACCATATATTTT. Translation gives CASSQAGGISGNTIYF.

This clonotype has ten or more counts. The genes are TRBV10-3 and TRBJ2-2; D tentatively fits TRBD1 or TRBD2 (5 bases each). Germline V gives CDR1 ENHRY, CDR2 SYGVKD. Trimming shortened V by 3 bases and J by 2 bases, and 10 bases separated the two germline ends. The CDR3 has 15 amino acids. Written as DNA, the CDR3 is TGTGCCATCAGTGATGGGACGCGAAACACCGGGGAGCTGTTTTTT. Translation: CAISDGTRNTGELFF.

A few counts support this clonotype. The rearrangement joins TRBV12-3 or TRBV12-4 to TRBJ2-3; 7 nucleotides match TRBD1. The CDR3 has 17 residues. After removal of 8 bases from V and 2 bases from J, the junction contained 16 bases not matched to a gene. For the CDR3, the DNA is TGTGCCAGCTCCTTTTTTATTGGGACAGCCCTCACAGATACGCAGTATTTT. It yields the protein CASSFFIGTALTDTQYF.

This clonotype was recorded at least ten times. The chain uses TRBV28 and TRBJ2-1, with 7 positions matching TRBD1. The trim removed 8 bases at V and 1 base at J, leaving 8 bases unmatched. The CDR3 loop spans 15 amino acids. From germline, CDR1 is MDHEN and CDR2 SYDVKM. The CDR3 sequence: CASGHRGGSYNEQFF. The CDR3 bases are TGTGCCAGCGGGCACAGGGGTGGTTCCTACAATGAGCAGTTCTTC.

This clonotype was picked up many times. The chain joins TRBV29-1 to TRBJ2-6; unclear D gene. With 2 bases removed from V and 0 bases from J, the gap between germline ends came to 5 bases. Germline CDR1 and CDR2: SQVTM and ANQGSEA. This CDR3 is 14 amino acids long. The CDR3 protein is CSVELHSGANVLTF. CDR3 nucleotides: TGCAGCGTTGAACTTCACTCTGGGGCCAACGTCCTGACTTTC.